What follows is one T cell receptor (beta chain) and its context. The record originates from a study of T cell responses to AZD1222 COVID-19 vaccine. Trimming left V 6 bases short and J 1 base short, with 11 bases between. The CDR3 runs to 14 residues. Germline V CDR1 and CDR2: SGDLS, YYNGEE. The repertoire was sequenced with immunoSEQ multiplex PCR; TCRdb's copy has only in-frame clones and lacks some. The sample shows about 120,000 clones, around nine tenths of them seen only once. Sequences were derived from peripheral blood, sampled on day 0 of AZD1222 vaccination. The V call is TRBV9, the J call TRBJ2-1; no definite D call. The TCR was taken from an adult in good health. CDR3 nucleotides: TGTGCCAGCACTAAGGACCTTTCCTACAATGAGCAGTTCTTC. Its protein product is CASTKDLSYNEQFF.